This passage covers 8 T cell receptor beta chains from one sample sequenced in a study of blood T cell repertoires in COVID-19. Generated by immunoSEQ multiplex PCR, the TCRdb table keeps only in-frame clones and is missing some. The repertoire holds under 200,000 clones, over 75% seen once, with roughly 9.2% in the top ten. Material: peripheral blood. The receptors stem from an elderly woman with acute or convalescent COVID-19.

This rearrangement joins TRBV19 to TRBJ2-7; 8 bases are shared with TRBD2. The CDR3 runs to 15 residues. Losses at the gene ends were 1 base for V and 3 bases for J; bases not matched to a gene: 5. Germline CDR1 reads LNHDA; CDR2 reads SQIVND (reference sequence). The DNA of the CDR3 is TGTGCCAGTAGTATAGGAGGCGGGGGGTACTACGAGCAGTACTTC. Protein product: CASSIGGGGYYEQYF.

The V and J genes are TRBV5-4 and TRBJ1-3; 9 bases match TRBD1. This CDR3 spans 17 amino acids. V trimming: 4 bases; J trimming: 4 bases; junction bases outside the gene matches: 12. Germline V gene data show CDR1 as SGHNT and CDR2 as YYREEE (reference sequence). CDR3 sequence: CASSKGTGWSGGNTIYF. The CDR3 nucleotides are TGTGCCAGCAGCAAAGGGACAGGGTGGTCTGGGGGAAACACCATATATTTT.

V and J are TRBV3-1 (or the pseudogene TRBV3-2) and TRBJ1-1; weak D call: TRBD1 (6 bases). The germline V gene encodes CDR1 LGHDT and CDR2 YNNKEL (reference sequence). V was shortened by 0 bases and J by 7 bases, with 18 bases between the two germline ends. CDR3 size: 16 residues. In nucleotides, the CDR3 is TGTGCCAGCAGCCAAGATATTGGGGGCGTAGTGGATGAAGCTTTCTTT. Encoded protein: CASSQDIGGVVDEAFF.

As regards this clone: The sample carries other DNA sequences with the same CDR3. V is TRBV12-3 or TRBV12-4 and J is TRBJ2-2; no definite D call. The CDR3 is 13 residues long. V was clipped by 2 bases and J by 3 bases, with 4 bases between them. The CDR3 is CASSLSDTGELFF. The DNA for the CDR3 is TGTGCCAGCAGTTTATCCGACACCGGGGAGCTGTTTTTT.

The V call is TRBV7-2, the J call TRBJ2-1; the match to TRBD1 covers 9 bases. The length of the CDR3 is 15 residues. With V trimmed by 5 bases and J by 4 bases, 6 bases remained unmatched. Per germline, CDR1 SGHTA and CDR2 FQGNSA. For the CDR3, the DNA is TGTGCCAGCAGCCAGTGGGACAGGGTTTACAATGAGCAGTTCTTC. Translating gives CASSQWDRVYNEQFF.

The V gene is TRBV27, the J gene TRBJ2-7; D not resolved. CDR3 length equals 14 residues. Trimming pared 1 base from V and 0 bases from J, leaving 7 bases between. Per germline, CDR1 MNHEY and CDR2 SMNVEV (reference sequence). CDR3 region: CASSLWSNSYEQYF. The CDR3, as DNA: TGTGCCAGCAGTTTATGGAGCAACTCCTACGAGCAGTACTTC.

As to this clone: This CDR3 is also generated by other DNA sequences in the sample. The CDR3 sequence is CASSSSGDRAYEQYF. The CDR3 DNA reads TGTGCCAGCAGCTCCTCCGGGGACAGAGCCTACGAGCAGTACTTC. The chain combines TRBV11-3 with TRBJ2-7; the match to TRBD1 covers 7 bases. CDR3 length equals 15 residues. V lost 4 bases and J lost 2; bases outside the gene matches: 8. Germline lookup yields CDR1 SGHNT and CDR2 YENEEA.

The chain employs TRBV7-2 and TRBJ1-1; 10 nucleotides align to TRBD1. Losses at the gene ends were 3 bases for V and 3 bases for J; bases not matched to a gene: 7. The CDR3 totals 16 residues. Germline V gives CDR1 SGHTA, CDR2 FQGNSA. CDR3 residues: CASSLTGGAEYTEAFF. CDR3 nucleotide sequence: TGTGCCAGCAGCTTGACAGGGGGCGCGGAATACACTGAAGCTTTCTTT. Complete variable domain (other parts from reference TRBV7-2 and TRBJ1-1): GAGVSQSPSNKVTEKGKDVELRCDPISGHTALYWYRQSLGQGLEFLIYFQGNSAPDKSGLPSDRFSAERTGGSVSTLTIQRTQQEDSAVYLCASSLTGGAEYTEAFFGQGTRLTVV.